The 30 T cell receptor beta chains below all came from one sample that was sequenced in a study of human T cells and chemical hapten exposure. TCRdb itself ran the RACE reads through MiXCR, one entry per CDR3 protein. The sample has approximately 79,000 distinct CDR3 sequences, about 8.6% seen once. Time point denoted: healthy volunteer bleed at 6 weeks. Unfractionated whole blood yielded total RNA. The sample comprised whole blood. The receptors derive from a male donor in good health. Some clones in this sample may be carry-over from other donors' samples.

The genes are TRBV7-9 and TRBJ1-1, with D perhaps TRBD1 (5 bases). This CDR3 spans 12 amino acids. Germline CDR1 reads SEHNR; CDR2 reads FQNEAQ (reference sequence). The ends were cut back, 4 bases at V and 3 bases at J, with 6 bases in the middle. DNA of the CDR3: TGTGCCAGCAGCTCCAGGGACACTGAAGCTTTCTTT. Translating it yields CASSSRDTEAFF.

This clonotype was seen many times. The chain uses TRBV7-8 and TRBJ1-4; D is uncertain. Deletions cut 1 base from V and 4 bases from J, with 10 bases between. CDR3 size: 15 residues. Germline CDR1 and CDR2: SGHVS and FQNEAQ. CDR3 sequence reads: CASSLEGDLNEKLFF. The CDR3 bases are TGTGCCAGCAGCTTAGAGGGAGACCTTAATGAAAAACTGTTTTTT.

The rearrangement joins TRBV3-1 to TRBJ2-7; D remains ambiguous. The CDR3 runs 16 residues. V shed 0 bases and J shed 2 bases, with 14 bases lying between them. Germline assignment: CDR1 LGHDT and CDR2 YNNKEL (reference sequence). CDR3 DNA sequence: TGTGCCAGCAGCCAAGAGCCCTCGCCGGATGCCTACGAGCAGTACTTC. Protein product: CASSQEPSPDAYEQYF.

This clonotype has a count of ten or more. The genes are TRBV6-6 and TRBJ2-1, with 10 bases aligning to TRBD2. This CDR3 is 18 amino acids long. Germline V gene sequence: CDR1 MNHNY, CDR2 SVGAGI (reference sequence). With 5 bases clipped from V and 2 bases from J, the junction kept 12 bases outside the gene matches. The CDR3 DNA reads TGTGCCAGCAGTCAACTCCCCCCTAGCGGGAGTGCCTACAATGAGCAGTTCTTC. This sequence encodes CASSQLPPSGSAYNEQFF.

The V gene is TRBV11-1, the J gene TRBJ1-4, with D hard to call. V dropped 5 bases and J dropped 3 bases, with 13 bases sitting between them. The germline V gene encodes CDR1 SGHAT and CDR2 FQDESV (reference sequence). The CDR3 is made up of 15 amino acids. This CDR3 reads CASSPDGNSNEKLFF. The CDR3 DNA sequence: TGTGCCAGCAGCCCTGACGGGAACTCTAATGAAAAACTGTTTTTT.

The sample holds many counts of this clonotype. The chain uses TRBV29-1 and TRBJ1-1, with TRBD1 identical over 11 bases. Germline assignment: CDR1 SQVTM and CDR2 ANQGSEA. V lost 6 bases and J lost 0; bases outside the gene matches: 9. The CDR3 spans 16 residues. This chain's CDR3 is CSVVTGQGAMNTEAFF. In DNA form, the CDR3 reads TGCAGCGTCGTAACTGGACAGGGGGCAATGAACACTGAAGCTTTCTTT.

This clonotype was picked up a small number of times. CDR3 bases: TGCGCCAGCAGCCAGAGTTGGGGTACCGACAATGAGCAGTTCTTC. It specifies CASSQSWGTDNEQFF. The chain combines TRBV4-3 with TRBJ2-1; D not certain. From germline, CDR1 is LGHNA and CDR2 YSLEER. V lost 3 bases and J 5 bases, leaving 14 bases between the germline ends. This CDR3 has 15 amino acids.

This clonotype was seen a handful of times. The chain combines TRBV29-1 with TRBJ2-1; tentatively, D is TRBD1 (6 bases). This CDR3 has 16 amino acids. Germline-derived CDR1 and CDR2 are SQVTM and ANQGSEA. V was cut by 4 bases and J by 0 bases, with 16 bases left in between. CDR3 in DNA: TGCAGCGTTGGACGCCGGGACACGAGCTCCTACAATGAGCAGTTCTTC. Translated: CSVGRRDTSSYNEQFF.

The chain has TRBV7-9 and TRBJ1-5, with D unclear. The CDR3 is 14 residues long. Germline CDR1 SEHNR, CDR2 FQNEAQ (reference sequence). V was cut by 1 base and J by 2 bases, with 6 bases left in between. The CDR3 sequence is CASSLDEGNQPQHF. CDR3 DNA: TGTGCCAGCAGCTTAGATGAGGGCAATCAGCCCCAGCATTTT.

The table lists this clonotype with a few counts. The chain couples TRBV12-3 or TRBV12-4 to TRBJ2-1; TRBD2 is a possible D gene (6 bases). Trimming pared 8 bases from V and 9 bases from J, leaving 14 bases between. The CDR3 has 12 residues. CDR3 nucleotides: TGTGCCAGCCATGGGCGGGGACGTGAGCAGTTCTTC. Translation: CASHGRGREQFF.

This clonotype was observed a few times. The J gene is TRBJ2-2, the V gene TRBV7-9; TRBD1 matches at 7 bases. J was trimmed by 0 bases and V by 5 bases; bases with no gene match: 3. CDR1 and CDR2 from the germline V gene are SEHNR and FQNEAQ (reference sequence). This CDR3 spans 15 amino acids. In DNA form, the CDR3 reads TGTGCCAGCAGCCAGGACAGGTCGAACACCGGGGAGCTGTTTTTT. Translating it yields CASSQDRSNTGELFF.

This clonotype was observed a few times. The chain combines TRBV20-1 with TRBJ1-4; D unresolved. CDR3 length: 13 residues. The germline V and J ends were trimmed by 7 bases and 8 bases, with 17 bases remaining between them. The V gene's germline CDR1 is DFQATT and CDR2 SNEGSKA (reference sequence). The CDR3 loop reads CSGYGVRGEKLFF. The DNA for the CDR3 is TGCAGTGGGTACGGGGTTCGAGGAGAAAAACTGTTTTTT.

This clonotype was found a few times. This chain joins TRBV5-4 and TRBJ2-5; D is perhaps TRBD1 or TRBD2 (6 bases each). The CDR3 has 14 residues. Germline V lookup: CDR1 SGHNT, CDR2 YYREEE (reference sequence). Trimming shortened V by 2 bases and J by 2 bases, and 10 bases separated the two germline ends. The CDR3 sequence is CASSLTGAQETQYF. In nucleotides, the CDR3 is TGTGCCAGCAGCTTAACGGGGGCGCAAGAGACCCAGTACTTC.

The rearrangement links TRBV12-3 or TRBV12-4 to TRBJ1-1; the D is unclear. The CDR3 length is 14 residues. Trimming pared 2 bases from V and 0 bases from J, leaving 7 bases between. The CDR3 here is CASSLMGMNTEAFF. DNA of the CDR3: TGTGCCAGCAGTTTAATGGGGATGAACACTGAAGCTTTCTTT.

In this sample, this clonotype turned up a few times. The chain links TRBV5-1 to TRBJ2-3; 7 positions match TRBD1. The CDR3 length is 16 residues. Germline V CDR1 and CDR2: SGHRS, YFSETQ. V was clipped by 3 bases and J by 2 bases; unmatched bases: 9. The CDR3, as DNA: TGCGCCAGCAGCTCTGGACAGGCCTTAGACACAGATACGCAGTATTTT. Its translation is CASSSGQALDTDTQYF.

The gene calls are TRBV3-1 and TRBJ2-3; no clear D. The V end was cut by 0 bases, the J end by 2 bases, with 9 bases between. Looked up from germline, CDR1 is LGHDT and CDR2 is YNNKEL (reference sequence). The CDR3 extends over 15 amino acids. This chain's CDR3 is CASSQDRRPTDTQYF. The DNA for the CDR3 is TGTGCCAGCAGCCAAGACCGCCGACCCACAGATACGCAGTATTTT.

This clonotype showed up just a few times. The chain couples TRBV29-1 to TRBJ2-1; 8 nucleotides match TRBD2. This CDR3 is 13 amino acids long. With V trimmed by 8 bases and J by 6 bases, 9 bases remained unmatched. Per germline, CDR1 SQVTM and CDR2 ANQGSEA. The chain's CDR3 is CSTRWTSFNEQFF. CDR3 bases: TGCAGCACTCGGTGGACTAGCTTCAATGAGCAGTTCTTC.

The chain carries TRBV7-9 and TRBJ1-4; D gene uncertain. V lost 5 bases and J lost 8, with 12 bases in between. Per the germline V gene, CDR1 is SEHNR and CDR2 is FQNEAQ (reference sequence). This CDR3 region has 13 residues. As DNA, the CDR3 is TGTGCCAGCAGCCCACGGGCCGAAGAAAAACTGTTTTTT. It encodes CASSPRAEEKLFF.

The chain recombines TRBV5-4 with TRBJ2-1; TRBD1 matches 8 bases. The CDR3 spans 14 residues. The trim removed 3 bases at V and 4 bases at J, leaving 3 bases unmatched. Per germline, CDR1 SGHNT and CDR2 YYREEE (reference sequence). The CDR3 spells CASSSYRGYNEQFF. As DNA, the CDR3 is TGTGCCAGCAGCTCGTACAGGGGGTACAATGAGCAGTTCTTC.

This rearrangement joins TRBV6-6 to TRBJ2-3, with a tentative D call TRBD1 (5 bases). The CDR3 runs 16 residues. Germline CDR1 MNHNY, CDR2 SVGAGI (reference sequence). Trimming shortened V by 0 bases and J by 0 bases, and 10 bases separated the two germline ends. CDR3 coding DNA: TGTGCCAGCAGTTACTCGAGGACATCTAGCACAGATACGCAGTATTTT. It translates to CASSYSRTSSTDTQYF.

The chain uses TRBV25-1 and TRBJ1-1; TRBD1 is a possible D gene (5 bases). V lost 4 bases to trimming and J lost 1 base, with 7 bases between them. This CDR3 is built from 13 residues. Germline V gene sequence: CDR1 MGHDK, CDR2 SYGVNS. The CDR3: CASSGQGNTEAFF. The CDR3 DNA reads TGTGCCAGCAGTGGCCAGGGGAACACTGAAGCTTTCTTT.

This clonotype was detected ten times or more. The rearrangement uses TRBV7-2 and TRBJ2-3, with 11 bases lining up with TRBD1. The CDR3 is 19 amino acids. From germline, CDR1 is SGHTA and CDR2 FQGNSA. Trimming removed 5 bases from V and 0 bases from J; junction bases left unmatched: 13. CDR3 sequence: CASSERTGGAGRSTDTQYF. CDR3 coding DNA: TGTGCCAGCAGCGAGCGGACAGGGGGCGCGGGGAGGAGCACAGATACGCAGTATTTT.

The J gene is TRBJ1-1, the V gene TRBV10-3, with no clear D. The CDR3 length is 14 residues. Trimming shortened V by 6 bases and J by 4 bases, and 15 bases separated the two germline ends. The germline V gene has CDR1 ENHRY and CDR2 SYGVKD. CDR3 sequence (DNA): TGTGCCATCAGGGAGAAGGGATTGGGCACTGAAGCTTTCTTT. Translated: CAIREKGLGTEAFF.

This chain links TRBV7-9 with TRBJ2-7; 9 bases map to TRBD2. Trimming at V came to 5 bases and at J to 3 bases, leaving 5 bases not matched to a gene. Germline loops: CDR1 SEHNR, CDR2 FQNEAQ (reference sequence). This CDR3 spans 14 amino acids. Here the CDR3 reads CASSQSGRLYEQYF. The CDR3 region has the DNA TGTGCCAGCAGCCAGAGCGGGAGGCTCTACGAGCAGTACTTC.

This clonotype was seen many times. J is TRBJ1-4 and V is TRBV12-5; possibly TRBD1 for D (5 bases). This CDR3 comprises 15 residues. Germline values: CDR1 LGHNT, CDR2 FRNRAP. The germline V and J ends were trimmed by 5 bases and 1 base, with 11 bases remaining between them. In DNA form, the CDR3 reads TGTGCTAGTGGTCCGAGGGGCGGAACTAATGAAAAACTGTTTTTT. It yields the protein CASGPRGGTNEKLFF.

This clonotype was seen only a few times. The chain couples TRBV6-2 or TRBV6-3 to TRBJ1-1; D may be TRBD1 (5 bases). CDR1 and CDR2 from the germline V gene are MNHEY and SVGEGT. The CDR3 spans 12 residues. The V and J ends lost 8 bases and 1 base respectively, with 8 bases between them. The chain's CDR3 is CASRQKNTEAFF. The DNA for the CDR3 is TGTGCCAGCCGACAGAAGAACACTGAAGCTTTCTTT.

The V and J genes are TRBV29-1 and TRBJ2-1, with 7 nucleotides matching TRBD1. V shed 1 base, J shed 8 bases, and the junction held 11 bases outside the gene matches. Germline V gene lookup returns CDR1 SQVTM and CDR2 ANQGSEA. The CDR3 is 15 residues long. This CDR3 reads CSVEVAPTGVDEQFF. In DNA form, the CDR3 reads TGCAGCGTTGAAGTTGCCCCCACAGGGGTGGATGAGCAGTTCTTC.

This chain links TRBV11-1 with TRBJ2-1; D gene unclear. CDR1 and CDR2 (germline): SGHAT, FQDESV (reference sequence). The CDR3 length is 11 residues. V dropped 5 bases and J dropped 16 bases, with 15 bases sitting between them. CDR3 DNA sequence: TGTGCCAGCAGCACACCCTTGGGCGCTTTCTTC. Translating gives CASSTPLGAFF.

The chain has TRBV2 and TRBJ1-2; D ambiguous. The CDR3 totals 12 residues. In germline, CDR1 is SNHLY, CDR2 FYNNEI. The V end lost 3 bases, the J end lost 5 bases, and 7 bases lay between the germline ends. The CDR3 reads CASSEEQYGYTF. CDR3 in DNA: TGTGCCAGCAGTGAGGAACAGTATGGCTACACCTTC.

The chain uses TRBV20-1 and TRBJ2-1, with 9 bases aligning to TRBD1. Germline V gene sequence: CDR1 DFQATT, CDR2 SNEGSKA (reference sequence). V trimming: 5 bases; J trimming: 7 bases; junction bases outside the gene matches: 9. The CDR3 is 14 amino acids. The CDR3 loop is CSAGWGQGRNEQFF. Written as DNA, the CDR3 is TGCAGTGCTGGGTGGGGACAGGGCAGGAATGAGCAGTTCTTC.